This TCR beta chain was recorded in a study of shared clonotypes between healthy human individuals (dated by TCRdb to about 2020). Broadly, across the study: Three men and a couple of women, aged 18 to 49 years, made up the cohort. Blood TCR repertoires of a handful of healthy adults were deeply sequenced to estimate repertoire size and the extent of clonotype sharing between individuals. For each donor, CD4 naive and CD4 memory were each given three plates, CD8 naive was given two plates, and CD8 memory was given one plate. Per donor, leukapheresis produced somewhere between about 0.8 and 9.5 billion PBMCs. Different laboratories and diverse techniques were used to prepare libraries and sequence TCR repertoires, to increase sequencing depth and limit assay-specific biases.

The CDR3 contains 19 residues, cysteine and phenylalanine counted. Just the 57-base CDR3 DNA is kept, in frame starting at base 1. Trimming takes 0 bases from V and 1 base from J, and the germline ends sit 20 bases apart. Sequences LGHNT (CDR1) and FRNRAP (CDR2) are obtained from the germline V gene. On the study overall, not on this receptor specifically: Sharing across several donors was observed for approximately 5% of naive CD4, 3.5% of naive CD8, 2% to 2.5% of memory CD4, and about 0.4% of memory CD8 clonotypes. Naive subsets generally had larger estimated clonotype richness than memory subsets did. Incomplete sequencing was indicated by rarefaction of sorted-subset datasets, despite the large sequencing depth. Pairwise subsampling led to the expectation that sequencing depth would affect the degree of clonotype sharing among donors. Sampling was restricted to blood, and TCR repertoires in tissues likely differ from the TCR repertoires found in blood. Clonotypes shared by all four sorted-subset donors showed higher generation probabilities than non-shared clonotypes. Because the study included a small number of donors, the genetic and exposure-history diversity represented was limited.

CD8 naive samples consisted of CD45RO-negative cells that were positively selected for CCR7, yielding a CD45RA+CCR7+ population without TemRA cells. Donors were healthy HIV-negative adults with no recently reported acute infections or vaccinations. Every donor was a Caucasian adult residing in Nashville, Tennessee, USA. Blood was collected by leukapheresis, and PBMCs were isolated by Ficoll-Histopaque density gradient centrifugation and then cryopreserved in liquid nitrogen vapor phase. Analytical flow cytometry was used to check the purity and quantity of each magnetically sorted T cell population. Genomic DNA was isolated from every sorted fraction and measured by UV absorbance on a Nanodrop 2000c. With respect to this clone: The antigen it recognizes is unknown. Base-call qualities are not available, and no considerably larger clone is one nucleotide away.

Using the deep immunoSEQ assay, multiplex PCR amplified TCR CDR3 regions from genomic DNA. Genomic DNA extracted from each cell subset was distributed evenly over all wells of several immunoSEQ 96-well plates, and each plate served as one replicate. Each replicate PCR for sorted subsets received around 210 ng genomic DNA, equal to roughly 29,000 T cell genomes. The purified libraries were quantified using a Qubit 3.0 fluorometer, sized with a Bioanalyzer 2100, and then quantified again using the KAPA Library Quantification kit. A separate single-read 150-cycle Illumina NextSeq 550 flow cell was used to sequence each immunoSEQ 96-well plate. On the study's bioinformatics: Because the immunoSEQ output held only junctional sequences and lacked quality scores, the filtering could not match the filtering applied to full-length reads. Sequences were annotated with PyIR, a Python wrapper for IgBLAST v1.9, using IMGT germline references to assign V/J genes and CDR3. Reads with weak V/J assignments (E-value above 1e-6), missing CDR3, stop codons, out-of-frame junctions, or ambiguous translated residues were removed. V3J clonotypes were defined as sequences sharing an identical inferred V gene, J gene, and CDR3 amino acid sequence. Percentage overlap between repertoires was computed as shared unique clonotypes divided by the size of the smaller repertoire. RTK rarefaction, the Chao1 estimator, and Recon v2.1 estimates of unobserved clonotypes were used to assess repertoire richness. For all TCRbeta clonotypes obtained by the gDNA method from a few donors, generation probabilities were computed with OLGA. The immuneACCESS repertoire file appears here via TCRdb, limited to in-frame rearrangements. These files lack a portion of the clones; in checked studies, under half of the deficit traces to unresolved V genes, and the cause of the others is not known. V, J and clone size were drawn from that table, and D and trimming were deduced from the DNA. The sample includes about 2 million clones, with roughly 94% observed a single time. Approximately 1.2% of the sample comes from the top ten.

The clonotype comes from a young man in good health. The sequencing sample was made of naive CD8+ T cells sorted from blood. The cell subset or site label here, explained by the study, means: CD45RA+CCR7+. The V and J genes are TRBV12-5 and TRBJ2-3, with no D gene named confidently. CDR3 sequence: CASGLVLRDELEGTDTQYF. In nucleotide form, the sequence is TGTGCTAGTGGTTTGGTACTAAGAGATGAGCTAGAAGGCACAGATACGCAGTATTTT.